Shown below are 10 T cell receptor beta chains from a single sample sequenced in a study of blood T cells in healthy people across ages. A second PCR of 7 to 11 cycles used a sample-barcoded 5' primer and a J-beta primer mix. TCRdb itself ran the 5' RACE reads through MiXCR, one entry per CDR3 protein. The table includes 1.5 million to 2 million distinct CDR3 sequences, around 42% detected once. Sequencing was done on a sample of blood. These TCRs come from a human donor in good health.

Note on this clonotype: Lacking the conserved final phenylalanine or tryptophan, this CDR3 likely reflects a read error. The V gene is TRBV10-3, the J gene TRBJ2-7; 8 bases agree with TRBD1. J was trimmed by 3 bases and V by 6 bases; bases with no gene match: 7. Germline V gene data show CDR1 as ENHRY and CDR2 as SYGVKD. The CDR3 runs 14 residues. CDR3 sequence reads: CAISPGQDDYEQYS. Written as DNA, the CDR3 is TGTGCCATCAGCCCGGGACAGGACGACTACGAGCAGTACTCC.

CDR3 nucleotides: TGCGCCAGCAGCTTAGACGGGGTATTGCGGACCCAGTACTTC. Residues: CASSLDGVLRTQYF. This chain uses TRBV5-1 with TRBJ2-5; possible D gene TRBD2, 5 bases. Germline values: CDR1 SGHRS, CDR2 YFSETQ. This CDR3 has 14 residues. The ends were cut back, 2 bases at V and 7 bases at J, with 15 bases in the middle.

This clonotype appeared a few times. In DNA form, the CDR3 reads TGCGCCAGCAGCTTGGATGCCCAGAATCAGCCCCAGCATTTT. It codes for CASSLDAQNQPQHF. V usage is TRBV5-1 and J usage is TRBJ1-5; D remains ambiguous. Germline CDR1 is SGHRS and CDR2 is YFSETQ. The CDR3 length is 14 residues. V was pared by 0 bases and J by 4 bases, with 8 bases between.

This chain connects TRBV29-1 to TRBJ1-5; unclear D gene. Per the germline V gene, CDR1 is SQVTM and CDR2 is ANQGSEA. V lost 4 bases and J 4 bases, leaving 11 bases between the germline ends. There are 13 residues in the CDR3. The CDR3 DNA sequence: TGCAGCGTTGTTCGGGAAAAAAATCAGCCCCAGCATTTT. Amino acids: CSVVREKNQPQHF.

This clonotype was detected once. CDR3 protein: CASSVSYYGYTF. CDR3 DNA: TGTGCCAGCAGTGTCAGCTACTATGGCTACACCTTC. The rearrangement uses TRBV2 and TRBJ1-2; D is unclear. Germline V gene lookup returns CDR1 SNHLY and CDR2 FYNNEI. CDR3 length: 12 amino acids. V gave up 4 bases and J gave up 3 bases, with 6 bases separating them.

This clonotype was detected many times. V usage is TRBV27 and J usage is TRBJ2-7; no firm D call. This CDR3 comprises 13 residues. V lost 2 bases to trimming and J lost 2 bases, with 7 bases between them. Per the germline V gene, CDR1 is MNHEY and CDR2 is SMNVEV (reference sequence). The CDR3 coding sequence is TGTGCCAGCAGTTTAACGGACGCCTACGAGCAGTACTTC. Amino acids: CASSLTDAYEQYF.

This chain joins TRBV2 and TRBJ2-7, with D unresolved. The CDR3 totals 12 residues. The germline CDR1 and CDR2 sequences are SNHLY and FYNNEI. V lost 8 bases to trimming and J lost 2 bases, with 10 bases between them. CDR3 residues: CASAPPTYEQYF. For the CDR3, the DNA is TGTGCCAGCGCCCCCCCAACCTACGAGCAGTACTTC.

J is TRBJ2-3 and V is TRBV7-2, with D perhaps matching TRBD1 (6 bases). CDR3 length equals 15 residues. Trimming removed 5 bases at V and 2 bases at J, with 14 bases between. Germline V lookup: CDR1 SGHTA, CDR2 FQGNSA. As DNA, the CDR3 is TGTGCCAGCAGCGCCGTACAGGGTACCACAGATACGCAGTATTTT. Translated, it gives CASSAVQGTTDTQYF.

This clonotype showed up just a few times. This chain links TRBV20-1 with TRBJ2-5, with 7 positions matching TRBD2. Germline V gene sequence: CDR1 DFQATT, CDR2 SNEGSKA (reference sequence). Losses at the gene ends were 3 bases for V and 5 bases for J; bases not matched to a gene: 9. The CDR3 is 14 amino acids. CDR3 bases: TGCAGTGCTAGCATGATGGGGGGGTACGAGACCCAGTACTTC. This translates into CSASMMGGYETQYF.

This clonotype was counted only a few times. This sequence joins TRBV28 and TRBJ1-6; 8 bases line up with TRBD1. J gave up 10 bases and V 5 bases, and 13 bases lay outside the gene matches. The CDR3 contains 16 residues. Germline CDR1 MDHEN, CDR2 SYDVKM. The CDR3 loop is CASSPSSGQGGSPLHF. The CDR3 DNA sequence: TGTGCCAGCAGTCCGAGCTCCGGACAGGGTGGATCACCCCTCCACTTT.